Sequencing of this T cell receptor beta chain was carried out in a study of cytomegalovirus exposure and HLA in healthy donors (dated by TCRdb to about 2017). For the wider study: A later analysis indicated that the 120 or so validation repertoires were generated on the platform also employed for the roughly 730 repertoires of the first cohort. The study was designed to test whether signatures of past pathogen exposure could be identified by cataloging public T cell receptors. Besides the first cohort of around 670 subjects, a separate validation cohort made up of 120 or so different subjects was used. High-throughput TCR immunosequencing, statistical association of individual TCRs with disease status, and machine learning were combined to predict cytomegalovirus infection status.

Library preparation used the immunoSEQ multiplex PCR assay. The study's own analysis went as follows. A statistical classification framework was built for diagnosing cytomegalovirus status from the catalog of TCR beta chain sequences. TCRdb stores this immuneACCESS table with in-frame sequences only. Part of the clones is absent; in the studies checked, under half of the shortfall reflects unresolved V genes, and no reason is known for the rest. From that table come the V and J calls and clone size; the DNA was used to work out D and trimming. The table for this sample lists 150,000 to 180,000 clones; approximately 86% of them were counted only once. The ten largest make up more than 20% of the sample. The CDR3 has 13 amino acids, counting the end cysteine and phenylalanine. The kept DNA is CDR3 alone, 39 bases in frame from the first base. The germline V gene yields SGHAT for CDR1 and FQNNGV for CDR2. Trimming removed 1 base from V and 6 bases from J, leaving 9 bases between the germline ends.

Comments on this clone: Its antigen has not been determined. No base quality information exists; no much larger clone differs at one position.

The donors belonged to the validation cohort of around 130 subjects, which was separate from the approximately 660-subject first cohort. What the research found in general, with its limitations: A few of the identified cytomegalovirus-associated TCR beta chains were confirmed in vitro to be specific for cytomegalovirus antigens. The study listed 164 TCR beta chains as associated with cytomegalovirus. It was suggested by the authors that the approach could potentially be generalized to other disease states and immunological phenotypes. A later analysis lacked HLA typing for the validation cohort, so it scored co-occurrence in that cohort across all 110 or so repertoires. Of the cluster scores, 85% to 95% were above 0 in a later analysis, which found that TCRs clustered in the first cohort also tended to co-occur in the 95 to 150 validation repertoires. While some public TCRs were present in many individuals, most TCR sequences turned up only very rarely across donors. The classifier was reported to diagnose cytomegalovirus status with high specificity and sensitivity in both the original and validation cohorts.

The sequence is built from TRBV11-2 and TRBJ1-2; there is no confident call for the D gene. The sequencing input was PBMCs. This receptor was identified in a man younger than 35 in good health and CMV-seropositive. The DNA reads TGTGCCAGCAGCTTAGCGGGCGGGGATGGCTACACCTTC. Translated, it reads CASSLAGGDGYTF.